This paragraph reports one T cell receptor (beta chain). Its antigen is unidentified. This record belongs to a study of T cell responses to AZD1222 COVID-19 vaccine. Background on the study: Some second doses came at about 4 weeks and others at about 12 weeks; these were pooled. Study results and caveats: Seropositivity was recorded at baseline in only 6 or 7 AZD1222 recipients.

Repertoires were generated with immunoSEQ multiplex PCR, while TCRdb's copy carries only in-frame clones and drops some. The table includes some 150,000 clones, 70% to 90% detected once. Germline values: CDR1 SNHLY, CDR2 FYNNEI. The CDR3 contains 12 residues. V lost 8 bases, J lost 5 bases, and 12 bases lay in between. This sequence joins TRBV2 and TRBJ1-2, with D perhaps matching TRBD1 (5 bases). The TCR originated in an adult in good health. This specimen consisted of peripheral blood, obtained on day 0 of AZD1222 vaccination. The CDR3 loop reads CASSGTKYGYTF. The DNA for the CDR3 is TGTGCCAGCTCTGGGACCAAATATGGCTACACCTTC.